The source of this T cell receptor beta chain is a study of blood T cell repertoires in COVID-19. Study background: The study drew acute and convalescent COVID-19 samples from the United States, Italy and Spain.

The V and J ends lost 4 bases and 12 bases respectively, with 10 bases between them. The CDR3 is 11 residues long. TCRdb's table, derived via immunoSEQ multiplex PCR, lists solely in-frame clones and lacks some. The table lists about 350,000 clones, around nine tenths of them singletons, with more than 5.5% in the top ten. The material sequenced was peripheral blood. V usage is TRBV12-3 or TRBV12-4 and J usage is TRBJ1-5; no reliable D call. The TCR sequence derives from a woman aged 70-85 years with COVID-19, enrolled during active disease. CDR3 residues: CASSSGFDQHF. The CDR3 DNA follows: TGTGCCAGCAGTTCTGGCTTCGACCAGCATTTT.